The clone carrying this TCR beta chain is a singleton in its sample. The antigen is not known. The sample is drawn from a study of B cell selection in AIRE deficiency. Broader study findings: Tconv and Treg cells from AIRE-deficient patients resembled healthy donors in TCRBV usage, CDR3 length and diversity. Shared Treg sequences had shorter CDR3s, biased toward rearrangements with few non-templated insertions. About 31% of healthy-shared Treg TCRbeta sequences appeared in patient Tconv cells.

CD4+CD127+ cells were sorted as the conventional CD4 T cells. Controls came from healthy donors unrelated to patients. Here immunoSEQ multiplex PCR was the method, and the copy in TCRdb shows in-frame clones only, minus some. Of roughly 25,000 clones in the sample, about 96% were seen once. Trimming left V 10 bases short and J 1 base short, with 12 bases between. The CDR3 extends over 13 amino acids. Germline CDR1 reads LNHDA; CDR2 reads SQIVND (reference sequence). The source material was CD4+CD127+ conventional T cells sorted from PBMCs. The chain carries TRBV19 and TRBJ2-3; D ambiguous. The TCR comes from a human donor in good health. CDR3 amino acids: CATRRDGTDTQYF. CDR3 DNA: TGTGCCACTCGGCGAGACGGCACAGATACGCAGTATTTT. The whole variable domain, filled in from reference TRBV19 and TRBJ2-3, reads DGGITQSPKYLFRKEGQNVTLSCEQNLNHDAMYWYRQDPGQGLRLIYYSQIVNDFQKGDIAEGYSVSREKKESFPLTVTSAQKNPTAFYLCATRRDGTDTQYFGPGTRLTVL.